The clone carrying this T cell receptor beta chain appeared many times. The data belong to a study of T cells in Graves' hyperthyroidism and ophthalmopathy. Study in general: Blood from the periphery was taken at initial diagnosis, before any treatment.

The length of the CDR3 is 15 residues. Per the germline V gene, CDR1 is SGHTA and CDR2 is FQGNSA. V was clipped by 0 bases and J by 8 bases, with 14 bases between them. The TCR beta CDR3 regions underwent amplification using RNA transcripts as the source. The primer set for the first-round RT-PCR of the TCR CDR3 was HTBI. TCRdb analysed the multiplex PCR reads with MiXCR anew, one entry per CDR3 protein. The table lists over 200,000 distinct CDR3 sequences, about 15% of them singletons. V usage is TRBV7-2 and J usage is TRBJ2-1; D perhaps matches TRBD1 (5 bases). Sequenced: blood. The clonotype originates from a woman aged 40 to 55 with Graves' hyperthyroidism that later progressed to Graves' ophthalmopathy. The chain's CDR3 is CASSLAWGRVDEQFF. CDR3 nucleotides: TGTGCCAGCAGCTTAGCGTGGGGCAGGGTGGATGAGCAGTTCTTC.